This T cell receptor beta chain was recovered during a study of beta chain features in type 1 diabetes. Study-level points and caveats: TCRB CDR3 length was moderately but significantly reduced in all four CD4+ subsets of Type 1 diabetes patients.

Sequenced material consisted of expressed TCRB transcripts (all of the isolated RNA was reverse transcribed). The repertoire was sequenced with immunoSEQ multiplex PCR; TCRdb's copy has only in-frame clones and lacks some. The data hold 600,000 to 750,000 clones, with about an eighth observed a single time. This clone was seen only a few times. Its specificity is unknown. The ends lost 3 bases at V and 3 bases at J; junction bases unmatched: 3. Germline CDR1 is SGHTA and CDR2 is FQGNSA. The CDR3 is made up of 14 amino acids. This TCR derives from a man younger than 45 with type 1 diabetes. The rearrangement joins TRBV7-2 to TRBJ1-1, with 8 bases fitting TRBD1. Material: naive CD4+ T cells from blood. The DNA for the CDR3 is TGTGCCAGCAGCTTGACAGGGGAGGACACTGAAGCTTTCTTT. Its translation is CASSLTGEDTEAFF. Full variable domain (outside the CDR3, taken from reference TRBV7-2 and TRBJ1-1): GAGVSQSPSNKVTEKGKDVELRCDPISGHTALYWYRQSLGQGLEFLIYFQGNSAPDKSGLPSDRFSAERTGGSVSTLTIQRTQQEDSAVYLCASSLTGEDTEAFFGQGTRLTVV.